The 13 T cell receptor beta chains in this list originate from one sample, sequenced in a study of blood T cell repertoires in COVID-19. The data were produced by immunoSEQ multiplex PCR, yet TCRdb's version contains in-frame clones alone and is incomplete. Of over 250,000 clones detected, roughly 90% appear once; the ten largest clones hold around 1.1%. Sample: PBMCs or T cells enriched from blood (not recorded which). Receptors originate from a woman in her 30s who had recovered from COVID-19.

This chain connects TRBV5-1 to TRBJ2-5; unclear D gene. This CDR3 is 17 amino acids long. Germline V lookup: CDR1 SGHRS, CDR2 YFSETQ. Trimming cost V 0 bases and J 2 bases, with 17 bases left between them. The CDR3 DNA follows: TGCGCCAGCAGCTTGGAATTTTTTGGCGGTTCACAAGAGACCCAGTACTTC. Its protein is CASSLEFFGGSQETQYF.

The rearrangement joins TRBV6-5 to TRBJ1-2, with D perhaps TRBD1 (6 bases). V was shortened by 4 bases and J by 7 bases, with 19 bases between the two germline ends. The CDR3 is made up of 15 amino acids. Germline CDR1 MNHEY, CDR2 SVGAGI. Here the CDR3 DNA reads TGTGCCAGCAGTTCCCGGACAGTAGTGTTCTCTGGCTACACCTTC. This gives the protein CASSSRTVVFSGYTF.

DNA for the CDR3: TGCGCCAGCAGCTTGGTTCCCGGGACAGATCAGCCCCAGCATTTT. It yields the protein CASSLVPGTDQPQHF. The chain has TRBV5-1 and TRBJ1-5, with TRBD1 matching 7 bases. CDR1 is SGHRS and CDR2 is YFSETQ in the germline V gene. J was trimmed by 5 bases and V by 0 bases; bases with no gene match: 5. The CDR3 runs 15 residues.

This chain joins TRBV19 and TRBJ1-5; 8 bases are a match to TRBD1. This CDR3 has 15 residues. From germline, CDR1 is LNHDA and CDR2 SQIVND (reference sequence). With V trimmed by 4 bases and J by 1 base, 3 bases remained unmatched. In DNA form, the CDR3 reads TGTGCCAGTAGTAGGACAGGGTCAAGCAATCAGCCCCAGCATTTT. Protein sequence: CASSRTGSSNQPQHF. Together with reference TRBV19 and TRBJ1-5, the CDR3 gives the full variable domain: DGGITQSPKYLFRKEGQNVTLSCEQNLNHDAMYWYRQDPGQGLRLIYYSQIVNDFQKGDIAEGYSVSREKKESFPLTVTSAQKNPTAFYLCASSRTGSSNQPQHFGDGTRLSIL.

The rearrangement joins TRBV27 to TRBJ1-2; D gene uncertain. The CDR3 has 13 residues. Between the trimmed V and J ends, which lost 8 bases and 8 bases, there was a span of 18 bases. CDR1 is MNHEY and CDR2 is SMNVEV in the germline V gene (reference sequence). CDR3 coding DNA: TGTGCCAGCGGGGAGGAAGGGCGGAGGGGCTACACCTTC. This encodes CASGEEGRRGYTF.

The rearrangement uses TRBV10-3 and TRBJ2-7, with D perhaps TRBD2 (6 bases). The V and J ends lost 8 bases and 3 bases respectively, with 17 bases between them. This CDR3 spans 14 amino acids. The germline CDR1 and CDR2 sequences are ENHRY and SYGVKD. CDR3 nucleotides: TGTGCCATCGGAAAAAGGGACTTAGACTACGAGCAGTACTTC. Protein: CAIGKRDLDYEQYF.

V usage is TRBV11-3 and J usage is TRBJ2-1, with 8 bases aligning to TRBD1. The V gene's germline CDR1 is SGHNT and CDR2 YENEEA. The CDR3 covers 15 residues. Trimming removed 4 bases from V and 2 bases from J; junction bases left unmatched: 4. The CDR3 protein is CASSSGQGAYNEQFF. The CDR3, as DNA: TGTGCCAGCAGCTCCGGACAGGGAGCCTACAATGAGCAGTTCTTC.

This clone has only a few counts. The CDR3 DNA is TGTGCCAGCAATCCGGGACAGGGCTATCAAGAGACCCAGTACTTC. Protein product: CASNPGQGYQETQYF. The chain joins TRBV28 to TRBJ2-5; 9 bases map to TRBD1. Germline V gene lookup returns CDR1 MDHEN and CDR2 SYDVKM. V trimming: 7 bases; J trimming: 2 bases; junction bases outside the gene matches: 8. This CDR3 is 15 amino acids long.

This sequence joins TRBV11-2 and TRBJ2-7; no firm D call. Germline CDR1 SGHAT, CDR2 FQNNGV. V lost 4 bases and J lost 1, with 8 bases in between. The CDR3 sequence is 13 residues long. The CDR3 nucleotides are TGTGCCAGCAGCTCCTTTAGATCCTACGAGCAGTACTTC. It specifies CASSSFRSYEQYF.

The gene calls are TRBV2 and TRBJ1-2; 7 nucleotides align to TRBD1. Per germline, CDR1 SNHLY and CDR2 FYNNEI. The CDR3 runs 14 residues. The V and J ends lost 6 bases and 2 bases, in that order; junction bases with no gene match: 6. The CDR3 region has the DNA TGTGCCAGCAGATATTTGACAGGGAACTATGGCTACACCTTC. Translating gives CASRYLTGNYGYTF.

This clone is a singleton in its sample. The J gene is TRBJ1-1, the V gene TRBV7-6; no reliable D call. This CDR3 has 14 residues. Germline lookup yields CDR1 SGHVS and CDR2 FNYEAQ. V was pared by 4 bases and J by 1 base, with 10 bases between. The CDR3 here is CASSSRRENTEAFF. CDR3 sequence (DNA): TGTGCCAGCAGCTCAAGACGGGAGAACACTGAAGCTTTCTTT. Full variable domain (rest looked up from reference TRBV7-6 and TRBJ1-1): GAGVSQSPRYKVTKRGQDVALRCDPISGHVSLYWYRQALGQGPEFLTYFNYEAQQDKSGLPNDRFSAERPEGSISTLTIQRTEQRDSAMYRCASSSRRENTEAFFGQGTRLTVV.

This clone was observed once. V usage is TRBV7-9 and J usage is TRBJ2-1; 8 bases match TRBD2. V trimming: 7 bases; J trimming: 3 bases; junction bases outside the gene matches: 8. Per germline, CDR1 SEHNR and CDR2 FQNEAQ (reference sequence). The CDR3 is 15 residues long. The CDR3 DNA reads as TGTGCCAGCACGCTGAGGACTAGCATCTACAATGAGCAGTTCTTC. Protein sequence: CASTLRTSIYNEQFF.

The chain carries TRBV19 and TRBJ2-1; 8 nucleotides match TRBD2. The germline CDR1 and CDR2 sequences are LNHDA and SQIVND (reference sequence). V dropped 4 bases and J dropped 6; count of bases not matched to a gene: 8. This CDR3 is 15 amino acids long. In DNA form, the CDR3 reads TGTGCCAGTAGTACACTAGCGGCCCCGCGCAATGAGCAGTTCTTC. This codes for CASSTLAAPRNEQFF.